This T cell receptor (beta chain) was captured by sequencing in a study of PD-1 blockade in classical Hodgkin lymphoma. Points from the study as a whole: The drivers behind the repertoire differences, possibly disease activity or prior therapy, remain undefined. Patients who responded completely had about the same baseline diversity as newly diagnosed patients. Reports described newly diagnosed patients as having lower baseline TCR diversity than healthy donors.

Each patient's relapse followed autologous stem cell transplantation, and brentuximab vedotin exposure varied. Complete response, partial response or progressive disease constituted the best response categories observed. Concerning this clone: Its antigen is undetermined.

Here immunoSEQ multiplex PCR was the method, and the copy in TCRdb shows in-frame clones only, minus some. The table has approximately 70,000 clones, approximately 94% seen once. This specimen was peripheral blood mononuclear cells (PBMCs), taken at baseline. This TCR was recovered from a human donor with classical Hodgkin lymphoma.

The CDR3: CASHDRSGANVLTF. CDR3 DNA: TGTGCCAGTCACGACAGATCTGGGGCCAACGTCCTGACTTTC. The rearrangement uses TRBV19 and TRBJ2-6, with TRBD1 as a possible D gene (5 bases). Per the germline V gene, CDR1 is LNHDA and CDR2 is SQIVND (reference sequence). The CDR3 totals 14 residues. Trimming pared 8 bases from V and 1 base from J, leaving 9 bases between.